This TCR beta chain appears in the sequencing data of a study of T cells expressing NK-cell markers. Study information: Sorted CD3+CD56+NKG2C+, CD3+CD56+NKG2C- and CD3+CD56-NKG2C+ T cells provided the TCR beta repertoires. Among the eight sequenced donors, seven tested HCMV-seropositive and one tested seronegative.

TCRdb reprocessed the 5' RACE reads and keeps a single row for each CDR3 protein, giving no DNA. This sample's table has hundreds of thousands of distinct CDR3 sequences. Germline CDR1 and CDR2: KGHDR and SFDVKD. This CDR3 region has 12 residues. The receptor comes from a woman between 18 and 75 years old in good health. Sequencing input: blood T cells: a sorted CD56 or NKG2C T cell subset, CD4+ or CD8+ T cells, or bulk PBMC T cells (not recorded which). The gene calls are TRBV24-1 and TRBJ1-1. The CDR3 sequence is CATSDMDTEAFF.